The 8 T cell receptor beta chains below all came from one sample that was sequenced in a study of PD-1 blockade in mismatch repair-deficient tumors. TCRdb's table, derived via immunoSEQ multiplex PCR, lists solely in-frame clones and lacks some. The sample records some 70,000 clones, 60% to 80% being singletons. The sample in question was peripheral blood, obtained 2 weeks after starting pembrolizumab. These receptors originate from an adult with mismatch repair-deficient cancer.

The V call is TRBV7-9, the J call TRBJ2-1; 8 bases line up with TRBD2. V trimming: 3 bases; J trimming: 8 bases; junction bases outside the gene matches: 0. The germline V gene encodes CDR1 SEHNR and CDR2 FQNEAQ (reference sequence). The CDR3 runs to 12 residues. The CDR3: CASSLREDEQFF. CDR3 nucleotides: TGTGCCAGCAGCTTGCGGGAGGATGAGCAGTTCTTC.

This sequence joins TRBV11-3 and TRBJ1-3; D is uncertain. V was pared by 5 bases and J by 1 base, with 6 bases between. CDR1 and CDR2 (germline): SGHNT, YENEEA. This CDR3 contains 13 residues. CDR3 loop: CASSLRSGNTIYF. DNA for the CDR3: TGTGCCAGCAGCCTCAGATCTGGAAACACCATATATTTT. The whole variable domain, remainder taken from reference TRBV11-3 and TRBJ1-3, is EAGVVQSPRYKIIEKKQPVAFWCNPISGHNTLYWYLQNLGQGPELLIRYENEEAVDDSQLPKDRFSAERLKGVDSTLKIQPAELGDSAVYLCASSLRSGNTIYFGEGSWLTVV.

The J gene is TRBJ2-1, the V gene TRBV6-6; D possibly corresponds to TRBD2 (5 bases). This CDR3 contains 15 residues. Looked up from germline, CDR1 is MNHNY and CDR2 is SVGAGI (reference sequence). The ends were cut back, 0 bases at V and 0 bases at J, with 6 bases in the middle. The CDR3 coding sequence is TGTGCCAGCAGTTACTCAGGGAGCTCCTACAATGAGCAGTTCTTC. Translated, it gives CASSYSGSSYNEQFF.

The chain links TRBV5-4 to TRBJ2-7; 9 bases fit TRBD1. This CDR3 is built from 14 residues. Germline values: CDR1 SGHNT, CDR2 YYREEE (reference sequence). J gave up 2 bases and V 4 bases, and 4 bases lay outside the gene matches. The CDR3 is CASSPGQGPYEQYF. The CDR3 coding sequence is TGTGCCAGCAGCCCGGGACAGGGACCCTACGAGCAGTACTTC.

This chain links TRBV6-6 with TRBJ1-1, with D perhaps matching TRBD1 (5 bases). V dropped 2 bases and J dropped 6 bases, with 13 bases sitting between them. Germline lookup yields CDR1 MNHNY and CDR2 SVGAGI (reference sequence). The CDR3 consists of 14 residues. Here the CDR3 DNA reads TGTGCCAGCAGTTACAGGGGCCGGGGCGCTGAAGCTTTCTTT. It translates to CASSYRGRGAEAFF.

This chain uses TRBV29-1 with TRBJ2-2; D is unresolved. V was trimmed by 4 bases and J by 4 bases, leaving 16 bases between them. This CDR3 contains 15 residues. Germline CDR1 reads SQVTM; CDR2 reads ANQGSEA. CDR3 nucleotide sequence: TGCAGCGTTGTCGTCGGCTACCGAGGCACCGGGGAGCTGTTTTTT. Translating it yields CSVVVGYRGTGELFF.

This sequence joins TRBV7-8 and TRBJ2-1; D might be TRBD2 (7 bases). Germline V gene sequence: CDR1 SGHVS, CDR2 FQNEAQ. CDR3 length equals 14 residues. Trimming shortened V by 3 bases and J by 6 bases, and 12 bases separated the two germline ends. For the CDR3, the DNA is TGTGCCAGCAGCTTCAGGGGAGGGCTCAATGAGCAGTTCTTC. Translation: CASSFRGGLNEQFF.

To note about this clone: Germline is not matched at one junction end, which may reflect a read error. The J gene is TRBJ2-5, the V gene TRBV7-7; a weak D match, TRBD1 (5 bases). The germline gives CDR1 SSHAT, CDR2 FNYEAQ (reference sequence). The CDR3 spans 15 residues. The CDR3 region is CASSYSGIREETQYF. The DNA of the CDR3 is TGTGCTAGCAGTTATAGTGGGATCAGGGAAGAGACCCAGTACTTC.